The 27 T cell receptor beta chains given below trace back to one sample, sequenced in a study of blood T cell repertoires in COVID-19. TCRdb keeps only in-frame clones here, not all; method: immunoSEQ multiplex PCR. The repertoire consists of about 130,000 clones, with 60% to 80% occurring once and the leading ten covering approximately 11%. Sequenced sample: peripheral blood. All receptors derive from a man aged 55-75 years who had recovered from COVID-19.

V is TRBV25-1 and J is TRBJ1-6, with D hard to call. Germline values: CDR1 MGHDK, CDR2 SYGVNS. The CDR3 is 13 amino acids. V lost 8 bases, J lost 13 bases, and 18 bases lay in between. The CDR3 coding sequence is TGTGCCAGCCGAGGGATTACCTTGGGGCCCCTCCACTTT. Translation: CASRGITLGPLHF.

The genes are TRBV14 and TRBJ1-1, with 7 nucleotides matching TRBD1. The CDR3 is 14 residues long. With V trimmed by 1 base and J by 1 base, 0 bases remained unmatched. Germline CDR1 reads SGHDN; CDR2 reads FVKESK. The CDR3 loop reads CASSQGQGNTEAFF. In DNA, the CDR3 is TGTGCCAGCAGCCAAGGACAGGGGAACACTGAAGCTTTCTTT.

The chain couples TRBV9 to TRBJ2-7, with a weak D call TRBD1 (6 bases). V was shortened by 4 bases and J by 2 bases, with 16 bases between the two germline ends. The CDR3 contains 15 residues. Looked up from germline, CDR1 is SGDLS and CDR2 is YYNGEE. CDR3 amino acids: CASSPRGGRAYEQYF. CDR3 in DNA: TGTGCCAGCAGCCCCCGTGGGGGCAGGGCCTACGAGCAGTACTTC.

J is TRBJ2-3 and V is TRBV5-4; 8 positions agree with TRBD2. Germline lookup yields CDR1 SGHNT and CDR2 YYREEE (reference sequence). V dropped 0 bases and J dropped 2; count of bases not matched to a gene: 8. The CDR3 is 17 amino acids. CDR3 coding DNA: TGTGCCAGCAGCTTGGTCGGGCTAGCGGGCCTCACAGATACGCAGTATTTT. This gives the protein CASSLVGLAGLTDTQYF.

This rearrangement joins TRBV24-1 to TRBJ2-3; TRBD1 matches at 9 bases. V trimming: 6 bases; J trimming: 4 bases; junction bases outside the gene matches: 7. The CDR3 contains 15 residues. The germline gives CDR1 KGHDR, CDR2 SFDVKD. The CDR3 DNA is TGTGCCACCAGTTCCGGGACAGGGTATTCAGATACGCAGTATTTT. It codes for CATSSGTGYSDTQYF.

The chain is built from TRBV5-6 and TRBJ1-2, with 9 bases fitting TRBD1. Per the germline V gene, CDR1 is SGHDT and CDR2 is YYEEEE. CDR3 length: 15 residues. The V gene end was trimmed by 4 bases and the J gene end by 0 bases; junction bases not matched to a gene: 4. Written as DNA, the CDR3 is TGTGCCAGCAGCATCGGGACAGGGTCTAACTATGGCTACACCTTC. It yields the protein CASSIGTGSNYGYTF.

For this clone: One end of the junction does not line up with germline, which may come from a read error. This chain connects TRBV7-9 to TRBJ1-4; D is perhaps TRBD1 (5 bases). CDR1 and CDR2 from the germline V gene are SEHNR and FQNEAQ (reference sequence). This CDR3 spans 15 amino acids. DNA for the CDR3: TGTGCCAGCAGCTTAAGTGGGACTGGAAATGAGAAACTGTTTTTT. Translated: CASSLSGTGNEKLFF.

This clone was seen a single time. J is TRBJ1-1 and V is TRBV3-1 (or the pseudogene TRBV3-2), with D possibly TRBD1 on 5 matching bases. This CDR3 contains 13 residues. The germline CDR1 and CDR2 sequences are LGHDT and YNNKEL (reference sequence). V was cut by 7 bases and J by 1 base, with 10 bases left in between. Here the CDR3 DNA reads TGTGCCAGCACTAGACAGACGAACACTGAAGCTTTCTTT. Translation: CASTRQTNTEAFF.

This rearrangement joins TRBV30 to TRBJ2-7; perhaps TRBD2 as D (7 bases). V dropped 3 bases and J dropped 7 bases, with 13 bases sitting between them. CDR1 and CDR2 from the germline V gene are GTSNPN and SVGIG (reference sequence). CDR3 length: 12 amino acids. CDR3 coding DNA: TGTGCCTGGAGCCCCAGGGGAGGGGAGCAGTACTTC. Translating it yields CAWSPRGGEQYF.

The chain carries TRBV7-8 and TRBJ1-2, with D possibly matching TRBD1 (6 bases). The CDR3 extends over 15 amino acids. Trimming took off 5 bases at V and 3 bases at J, with 16 bases between the two ends. Germline V gene sequence: CDR1 SGHVS, CDR2 FQNEAQ. Written as DNA, the CDR3 is TGTGCCAGCAGCCCATCAGGGGTCGATGACTATGGCTACACCTTC. Amino acid sequence: CASSPSGVDDYGYTF.

The chain combines TRBV7-2 with TRBJ2-3, with 9 bases fitting TRBD2. CDR1 and CDR2 (germline): SGHTA, FQGNSA. Unmatched junction bases numbered 5, after V lost 2 bases and J lost 2 bases. This CDR3 has 16 amino acids. Here the CDR3 DNA reads TGTGCCAGCAGCTTAAGGCTAGCGGGGTACACAGATACGCAGTATTTT. Translating it yields CASSLRLAGYTDTQYF.

The J gene is TRBJ1-2, the V gene TRBV19; D is perhaps TRBD1 (6 bases). The CDR3 extends over 12 amino acids. Trimming removed 7 bases at V and 8 bases at J, with 14 bases between. Germline V gives CDR1 LNHDA, CDR2 SQIVND (reference sequence). The CDR3 loop reads CASMGHQGGYTF. CDR3 nucleotides: TGTGCCAGTATGGGACACCAAGGGGGCTACACCTTC.

This chain connects TRBV19 to TRBJ1-2; possible D gene TRBD1, 5 bases. This CDR3 has 15 residues. CDR1 LNHDA and CDR2 SQIVND come from the germline V gene (reference sequence). The germline V and J ends were trimmed by 5 bases and 6 bases, with 19 bases remaining between them. This CDR3 is CASSSRQLGFDGYTF. The CDR3 DNA sequence: TGTGCCAGTAGTTCGCGACAGTTAGGGTTCGATGGCTACACCTTC.

V gene TRBV20-1 combines with J gene TRBJ1-1, with D perhaps TRBD1 (6 bases). Germline V gene data show CDR1 as DFQATT and CDR2 as SNEGSKA (reference sequence). The length of the CDR3 is 11 residues. Trimming shortened V by 5 bases and J by 8 bases, and 12 bases separated the two germline ends. CDR3 region: CSAGGGGEAFF. CDR3 bases: TGCAGTGCTGGAGGGGGGGGCGAAGCTTTCTTT.

The J gene is TRBJ1-1, the V gene TRBV27; 8 positions match TRBD1. V trimming: 7 bases; J trimming: 6 bases; junction bases outside the gene matches: 10. Germline CDR1 MNHEY, CDR2 SMNVEV (reference sequence). The CDR3 consists of 14 residues. The CDR3 protein is CASKPPGGPPEAFF. The DNA of the CDR3 is TGTGCCAGCAAACCTCCAGGGGGCCCGCCTGAAGCTTTCTTT.

The chain is built from TRBV5-1 and TRBJ2-5; possibly TRBD2 for D (5 bases). The CDR3 contains 16 residues. Germline CDR1 reads SGHRS; CDR2 reads YFSETQ. V was shortened by 5 bases and J by 4 bases, with 21 bases between the two germline ends. The CDR3 loop reads CASSSGPDPRGETQYF. CDR3 in DNA: TGCGCCAGCAGTTCAGGACCGGACCCCCGGGGAGAGACCCAGTACTTC.

V is TRBV7-9 and J is TRBJ2-7; D not resolved. The length of the CDR3 is 16 residues. Trimming took 5 bases from V and 2 from J, leaving 19 bases between them. Looked up from germline, CDR1 is SEHNR and CDR2 is FQNEAQ (reference sequence). As DNA, the CDR3 is TGTGCCAGCAGCCCAGCCGACGAGAGGCGTCCCTACGAGCAGTACTTC. Its translation: CASSPADERRPYEQYF.

The chain joins TRBV6-5 to TRBJ2-1; 9 nucleotides match TRBD2. Germline V gene lookup returns CDR1 MNHEY and CDR2 SVGAGI. V was pared by 10 bases and J by 10 bases, with 14 bases of the junction left unmatched. This CDR3 spans 14 amino acids. CDR3 in DNA: TGTGCCACCTATCAGGCGGGAGGGACTTTGGAGCAGTTCTTC. Protein sequence: CATYQAGGTLEQFF.

V gene TRBV24-1 combines with J gene TRBJ2-1, with 12 bases matching TRBD2. Germline CDR1 and CDR2: KGHDR and SFDVKD. Trimming removed 6 bases from V and 7 bases from J; junction bases left unmatched: 6. The CDR3 is 15 amino acids. The CDR3 region has the DNA TGTGCCACCAGTCTAGCGGGGGGGCCGCGAAATGAGCAGTTCTTC. Its translation: CATSLAGGPRNEQFF.

In its sample, this clone was seen a few times. The chain links TRBV11-3 to TRBJ2-3; D is possibly TRBD1 (6 bases). The CDR3 is made up of 15 amino acids. Trimming cost V 5 bases and J 0 bases, with 12 bases left between them. Per the germline V gene, CDR1 is SGHNT and CDR2 is YENEEA. The CDR3 loop reads CASSIQGESTDTQYF. The CDR3 DNA reads TGTGCCAGCAGCATACAGGGAGAGAGCACAGATACGCAGTATTTT.

This clone was observed a few times. This chain links TRBV11-2 with TRBJ2-3; TRBD1 agrees at 7 bases. V gave up 7 bases and J gave up 11 bases; unmatched junction bases: 21. Germline V gives CDR1 SGHAT, CDR2 FQNNGV. This CDR3 region has 16 residues. This chain's CDR3 is CASTDLPLARGTKQYF. DNA for the CDR3: TGTGCCAGCACCGACCTTCCCCTGGCCAGGGGGACCAAGCAGTATTTT.

This clone was seen only once. This rearrangement joins TRBV27 to TRBJ2-7, with D possibly being TRBD2 (5 bases). Germline V gene lookup returns CDR1 MNHEY and CDR2 SMNVEV (reference sequence). This CDR3 has 15 amino acids. V lost 2 bases to trimming and J lost 2 bases, with 13 bases between them. The DNA for the CDR3 is TGTGCCAGCAGTTTAGGTGTGGCGGGCCCCTACGAGCAGTACTTC. The encoded protein is CASSLGVAGPYEQYF.

This clone turned up a few times. The chain employs TRBV24-1 and TRBJ2-1; 8 bases are a match to TRBD1. This CDR3 has 16 amino acids. Germline values: CDR1 KGHDR, CDR2 SFDVKD. V lost 0 bases and J lost 5; bases outside the gene matches: 5. The CDR3 nucleotides read TGTGCCACCAGTGATTTGGGGGGACAGGACCACAATGAGCAGTTCTTC. Translating it yields CATSDLGGQDHNEQFF.

This chain connects TRBV28 to TRBJ1-5, with unresolved D. This CDR3 is 14 amino acids long. The germline V and J ends were trimmed by 6 bases and 1 base, with 10 bases remaining between them. The germline V gene encodes CDR1 MDHEN and CDR2 SYDVKM. The CDR3 protein is CASSPLRSNQPQHF. DNA for the CDR3: TGTGCCAGCAGCCCCTTGAGGAGCAATCAGCCCCAGCATTTT.

The J gene is TRBJ1-1, the V gene TRBV5-8; a possible D gene is TRBD1 (6 bases). This CDR3 spans 14 amino acids. V shed 2 bases and J shed 5 bases, with 13 bases lying between them. The germline CDR1 and CDR2 sequences are SGHTS and YDEGEE. The CDR3 here is CASSFAGARTEAFF. The CDR3 DNA follows: TGTGCCAGCAGCTTCGCAGGGGCGAGGACTGAAGCTTTCTTT.

V usage is TRBV19 and J usage is TRBJ2-1; 11 bases are a match to TRBD2. The CDR3 has 16 residues. Per germline, CDR1 LNHDA and CDR2 SQIVND (reference sequence). The J segment lost 7 bases and the V segment lost 5 bases, leaving 10 bases of the junction unmatched. CDR3 sequence: CASSPTGLAEHNEQFF. The DNA for the CDR3 is TGTGCCAGTAGTCCCACGGGACTAGCGGAACATAATGAGCAGTTCTTC.

The J gene is TRBJ1-2, the V gene TRBV28; a possible D gene is TRBD1 (6 bases). CDR3 length equals 16 residues. Germline values: CDR1 MDHEN, CDR2 SYDVKM. The V end was cut by 6 bases, the J end by 3 bases, with 20 bases between. CDR3 in amino acids: CASSPPAGGGYYGYTF. As DNA, the CDR3 is TGTGCCAGCAGCCCCCCGGCGGGGGGCGGGTACTATGGCTACACCTTC.